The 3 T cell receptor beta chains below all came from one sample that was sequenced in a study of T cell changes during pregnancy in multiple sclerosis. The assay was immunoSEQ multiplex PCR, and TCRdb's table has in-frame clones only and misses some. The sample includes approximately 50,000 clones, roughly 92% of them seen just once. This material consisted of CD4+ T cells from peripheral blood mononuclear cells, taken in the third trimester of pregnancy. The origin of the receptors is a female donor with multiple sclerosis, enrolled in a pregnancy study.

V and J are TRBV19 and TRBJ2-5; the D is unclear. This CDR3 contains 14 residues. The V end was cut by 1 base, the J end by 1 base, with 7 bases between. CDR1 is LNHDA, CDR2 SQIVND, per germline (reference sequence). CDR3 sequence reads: CASSIGGFQETQYF. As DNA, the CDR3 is TGTGCCAGTAGTATAGGAGGTTTCCAAGAGACCCAGTACTTC. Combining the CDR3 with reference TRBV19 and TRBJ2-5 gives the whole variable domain DGGITQSPKYLFRKEGQNVTLSCEQNLNHDAMYWYRQDPGQGLRLIYYSQIVNDFQKGDIAEGYSVSREKKESFPLTVTSAQKNPTAFYLCASSIGGFQETQYFGPGTRLLVL.

DNA for the CDR3: TGTGCCAGCAGTTACTCGGGGGCCCAGGGTCTCTATGGCTACACCTTC. Its protein is CASSYSGAQGLYGYTF. The V call is TRBV6-5, the J call TRBJ1-2; tentatively, D is TRBD1 (6 bases). In germline, CDR1 is MNHEY, CDR2 SVGAGI. V lost 0 bases and J 4 bases, leaving 15 bases between the germline ends. This CDR3 has 16 residues.

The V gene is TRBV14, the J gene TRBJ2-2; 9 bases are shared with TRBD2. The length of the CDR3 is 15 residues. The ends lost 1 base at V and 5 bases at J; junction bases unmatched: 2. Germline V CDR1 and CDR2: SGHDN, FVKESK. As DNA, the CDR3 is TGTGCCAGCAGCCAAGTGCTAGCGGGAACCGGGGAGCTGTTTTTT. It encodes CASSQVLAGTGELFF.